The T cell receptor beta chain under discussion was sequenced for a study of T cell changes during pregnancy in multiple sclerosis. Measured with immunoSEQ multiplex PCR; TCRdb has only the in-frame clones, and not every one. The sample contains around 41,000 clones, around 90% of which appear only once. Material for sequencing was PBMCs (not recorded whether the cells were cultured). The receptor was isolated from a female donor with multiple sclerosis, enrolled in a pregnancy study.

DNA of the CDR3: TGTGCCAGTCACACCAGGGGGGACGGACCCCAGCATTTT. It is translated as CASHTRGDGPQHF. This chain uses TRBV19 with TRBJ1-5; TRBD1 agrees at 7 bases. Trimming at V came to 8 bases and at J to 10 bases, leaving 11 bases not matched to a gene. This CDR3 comprises 13 residues. Germline lookup yields CDR1 LNHDA and CDR2 SQIVND (reference sequence).